This T cell receptor (beta chain) was retrieved from a study of tumor-infiltrating lymphocytes in primary liver carcinoma. Study-level background: Male and female patients aged 30 to 69 years made up the cohort. Study-level findings and limits: A significantly higher top-250-clone fraction was found in tumors than in blood (p = 0.039). CD8+ and CD4+ repertoires went uncompared, the samples being bulk unsorted.

To note about this clonotype: Its target is unknown. Sequence at one end of the junction differs from germline and may be a read error.

This CDR3 region has 18 residues. The germline V gene has CDR1 SGHAT and CDR2 FQNNGV. Germline DNA was also extracted, with blood RNA taken from unsorted whole blood. The study enrolled treatment-naive patients with chronic HBV infection. The investigators made TCR beta cDNA from roughly 460 ng total RNA, using a constant-region primer. Nested multiplex PCR, run for three rounds with slightly modified ARM-PCR, yielded TCR beta libraries. Both of the initial two PCR rounds ran for approximately 10 cycles and employed TRBV1-TRBV30 forward primers alongside a C-beta reverse primer. TCRdb re-called the multiplex PCR reads with MiXCR, one entry per CDR3 protein. Counted here are 300,000 to 350,000 distinct CDR3 sequences, around three fifths occurring once; the ten biggest clones make up roughly 6%.

The sample consisted of peripheral blood. The chain couples TRBV11-2 to TRBJ2-7; the D gene is possibly TRBD2 (5 bases). This sequence originates from a man aged 35 to 55 with primary liver carcinoma and hepatitis B virus infection. DNA for the CDR3: TGTGCCAGCAGCTTGGCGAGCGGCAGGCCCCTGGTTTCCTACGAGCGGTACTTC. It translates to CASSLASGRPLVSYERYF.